This is a list of T cell receptor beta chains from one sample in a study of T cell responses to AZD1222 COVID-19 vaccine. TCRdb's table, derived via immunoSEQ multiplex PCR, lists solely in-frame clones and lacks some. This repertoire shows 120,000 to 150,000 clones, almost 90% found once; its top ten account for around 1.6%. This specimen consisted of peripheral blood, obtained 28 days after the second AZD1222 dose. The receptors here all came from an adult who received the AZD1222 COVID-19 vaccine. The CDR3 runs from the conserved cysteine through the conserved F or W. The D gene is left open where the match is weak. Size is stated for part of the rows, as once, few or many counts, or as a class when the clone is expanded.

CDR3 DNA | CDR3 protein | D gene | V gene | clone size | J gene
TGCAGCGTTGCCCAGGGTACCAATGAAAAACTGTTTTTT | CSVAQGTNEKLFF | . | TRBV29-1 | . | TRBJ1-4
TGTGCCAGCAGCGACAGGGGGAGGAGCACAGATACGCAGTATTTT | CASSDRGRSTDTQYF | TRBD1 | TRBV28 | . | TRBJ2-3
TGTGCCAGCAGTTCCGCAGGATGGAACTATGGCTACACCTTC | CASSSAGWNYGYTF | . | TRBV27 | . | TRBJ1-2
TGTGCCAGCAGTTCCGGGACTAGCGGGAGTCCCGGGGAGCTGTTTTTT | CASSSGTSGSPGELFF | TRBD2 | TRBV7-3 | . | TRBJ2-2
TGTGCCAGCAGCTTAGCGAACAGGGAGACAGACACTGAAGCTTTCTTT | CASSLANRETDTEAFF | . | TRBV7-9 | . | TRBJ1-1
TGTGCCACCAGCAGAGATCACGGGGGATACAATGAGCAGTTCTTC | CATSRDHGGYNEQFF | . | TRBV15 | . | TRBJ2-1
TGTGCCAGTATGACTAGCTGGAACACCGGGGAGCTGTTTTTT | CASMTSWNTGELFF | TRBD2 | TRBV19 | . | TRBJ2-2
TGTGCCAGCAGCTTGGCTGGGGGTAGGGGCAATCAGCCCCAGCATTTT | CASSLAGGRGNQPQHF | . | TRBV5-6 | . | TRBJ1-5
TGTGCCAGCAGCTTAGATGTGGGTGGGACAGATACGCAGTATTTT | CASSLDVGGTDTQYF | . | TRBV7-6 | . | TRBJ2-3
TGTGCCAGCAGCTTGGGCGGGACAGCTGAAGCTTTCTTT | CASSLGGTAEAFF | TRBD1 | TRBV5-4 | . | TRBJ1-1
TGTGCCAGCAGCTGGGGTACGGGGACACCTTCCTACAATGAGCAGTTCTTC | CASSWGTGTPSYNEQFF | . | TRBV11-3 | . | TRBJ2-1
TGTGCCTGGAAGCACGGATACACTGAAGCTTTCTTT | CAWKHGYTEAFF | . | TRBV30 | . | TRBJ1-1
TGTGCCAGCCAAGAGAGGGACGGAGCCTACGAGCAGTACTTC | CASQERDGAYEQYF | . | TRBV6-5 | once | TRBJ2-7
TGTGCCAGTAGCGATACAGGTTATAGCAATCAGCCCCAGCATTTT | CASSDTGYSNQPQHF | . | TRBV19 | . | TRBJ1-5
TGTGCCTGGAGTGTACAAGGACAGGGTGGTTACAATGAGCAGTTCTTC | CAWSVQGQGGYNEQFF | TRBD1 | TRBV30 | . | TRBJ2-1
TGCGCCAGCAGCCAAGATTTAGGACAGGCGAATTCACCCCTCCACTTT | CASSQDLGQANSPLHF | TRBD1 | TRBV4-3 | . | TRBJ1-6
TGTGCCACCAGTGATCCGACAGGGCCGGGTAATGAAAAACTGTTTTTT | CATSDPTGPGNEKLFF | TRBD1 | TRBV24-1 | once | TRBJ1-4
TGTGCCAGCAGTCGGACAGGAGGCAATCAGCCCCAGCATTTT | CASSRTGGNQPQHF | TRBD1 | TRBV6-5 | once | TRBJ1-5
TGCGCCAGCAGCTTGGGCGGGACAGGGATCTACGAGCAGTACTTC | CASSLGGTGIYEQYF | TRBD1 | TRBV5-1 | . | TRBJ2-7
TGTGCCAGCAGTCTGATACCGGGATCTACTAACTATGGCTACACCTTC | CASSLIPGSTNYGYTF | . | TRBV5-5 | . | TRBJ1-2
TGTGCCAGCAGCCGAGCCAATGAGCAGTTCTTC | CASSRANEQFF | . | TRBV14 | . | TRBJ2-1
TGCGCCAGCAGAGACCTGGTAGCGGGAGGTACCGATGAGCAGTTCTTC | CASRDLVAGGTDEQFF | TRBD2 | TRBV10-2 | . | TRBJ2-1
TGTGCCAGCAGCTCACAGCGGGAGGGCCACAATGAGCAGTTCTTC | CASSSQREGHNEQFF | TRBD2 | TRBV7-9 | . | TRBJ2-1
TGTGCTAGTGGTTCGGGACCGAACGGGGGGGAGACCCAGTACTTC | CASGSGPNGGETQYF | TRBD2 | TRBV12-5 | . | TRBJ2-5
TGTGCCAGCAGCCCGGGACGGCAAAACTATGGCTACACCTTC | CASSPGRQNYGYTF | . | TRBV7-2 | . | TRBJ1-2
TGTGCCAGCAGGCAGGGTACGGCTTTAAGGAACGAGCAGTACTTC | CASRQGTALRNEQYF | . | TRBV25-1 | few | TRBJ2-7
TGTGCCAGCAGTTATCTAGCGGGAGGGCACGGGGAGCTGTTTTTT | CASSYLAGGHGELFF | TRBD2 | TRBV6-5 | . | TRBJ2-2
TGTGCCAGCAGCCCTAAGAAGACGCTCCTCTCTGGAAACACCATATATTTT | CASSPKKTLLSGNTIYF | . | TRBV7-9 | . | TRBJ1-3
TGTGCCAGCAGCCCCCTGGGGGCATACACAGATACGCAGTATTTT | CASSPLGAYTDTQYF | . | TRBV5-4 | . | TRBJ2-3
TGTGCCAGCAAAGGGCCCCATAATGAAAAACTGTTTTTT | CASKGPHNEKLFF | . | TRBV27 | . | TRBJ1-4
TGTGCCAGCAGCCCTAGGGGTGAGCCTTCACCCCTCCACTTT | CASSPRGEPSPLHF | . | TRBV3-1/TRBV3-2 | . | TRBJ1-6
TGTGCCAGCAGCTTAGGAGGTACAGGGGTCAATCAGCCCCAGCATTTT | CASSLGGTGVNQPQHF | TRBD1 | TRBV7-2 | . | TRBJ1-5
TGTGCCAGCAGTTTTGGGCAGGGGGCATTTGGAAACACCATATATTTT | CASSFGQGAFGNTIYF | TRBD1 | TRBV6-5 | once | TRBJ1-3
TGTGCCAGCTCATTCTCCGGGACAGGGAGTAATCAGCCCCAGCATTTT | CASSFSGTGSNQPQHF | TRBD1 | TRBV18 | . | TRBJ1-5
TGTGCCAGTAGTATTCTAGAAGCAGATACGCAGTATTTT | CASSILEADTQYF | . | TRBV19 | . | TRBJ2-3
TGTGCCAGCAGCGTAGTGGGGACTAGCGGGAGGAATACCCTCGGCACAGATACGCAGTATTTT | CASSVVGTSGRNTLGTDTQYF | TRBD2 | TRBV9 | . | TRBJ2-3
TGTGCCAGCAGCCGGGACAGGGGAGGAAACACCATATATTTT | CASSRDRGGNTIYF | TRBD1 | TRBV28 | . | TRBJ1-3
TGTGCCAGCAGCTTACTAGCGGGCGGTACGCAGTATTTT | CASSLLAGGTQYF | TRBD2 | TRBV14 | . | TRBJ2-3
TGTGCCAGCAGTCGGACAGGGAGTACTGAAGCTTTCTTT | CASSRTGSTEAFF | TRBD1 | TRBV7-3 | . | TRBJ1-1
TGTGCCTGGAGTGTACTGGGACAGGGCGGCAATGAGCAGTTCTTC | CAWSVLGQGGNEQFF | TRBD1 | TRBV30 | . | TRBJ2-1
TGTGCCAGCAGGGAGGGGAAAACCTATAATTCACCCCTCCACTTT | CASREGKTYNSPLHF | . | TRBV6-5 | few | TRBJ1-6
TGTGCCAGCAGCCACTATACACCTCCGGCGAGGAATTCGCAGTATTTT | CASSHYTPPARNSQYF | . | TRBV28 | . | TRBJ2-3
TGTGCCAGCTCACGCGGGACAGGACTTACTGAAGCTTTCTTT | CASSRGTGLTEAFF | TRBD1 | TRBV18 | once | TRBJ1-1
TGTGCCAGCAGTGTTGGGCTCATGCCATCAAACAATGAGCAGTTCTTC | CASSVGLMPSNNEQFF | . | TRBV2 | . | TRBJ2-1
TGTGCCAGCAGTTTATATCCAGGGGGCGTCACTGAAGCTTTCTTT | CASSLYPGGVTEAFF | TRBD1 | TRBV27 | . | TRBJ1-1